Presented here are 6 T cell receptor beta chains from one specimen sequenced in a study of OX40 agonist ivuxolimab in advanced cancers. Here immunoSEQ multiplex PCR was the method, and the copy in TCRdb shows in-frame clones only, minus some. Of fewer than 80,000 clones in the sample, 89% were seen once. Sample: CD4+ or CD8+ T cells sorted from blood, taken in a trial of the OX40 agonist ivuxolimab. The receptor set was obtained from an adult with an advanced solid tumor such as melanoma, head and neck, liver or kidney cancer.

V usage is TRBV7-8 and J usage is TRBJ1-2, with 7 bases lining up with TRBD1. V lost 5 bases to trimming and J lost 4 bases; unmatched junction nucleotides: 16. This CDR3 region has 17 residues. Germline V gene data show CDR1 as SGHVS and CDR2 as FQNEAQ. CDR3 amino acids: CASSLGTAAGIGYGYTF. CDR3 in DNA: TGTGCCAGCAGCCTCGGGACAGCGGCAGGGATTGGCTATGGCTACACCTTC.

The chain is built from TRBV27 and TRBJ1-5; 10 bases align to TRBD1. In germline, CDR1 is MNHEY, CDR2 SMNVEV (reference sequence). Trimming took 6 bases from V and 0 from J; bases not matched to a gene: 8. This CDR3 comprises 17 residues. CDR3 region: CASRGTGDEYSNQPQHF. The CDR3 coding sequence is TGTGCCAGCAGAGGGACAGGGGACGAATATAGCAATCAGCCCCAGCATTTT.

This clone was detected only once. The chain couples TRBV5-1 to TRBJ2-7, with no clear D. Germline CDR1 is SGHRS and CDR2 is YFSETQ. This CDR3 has 14 amino acids. V was pared by 0 bases and J by 1 base, with 8 bases between. The CDR3 sequence is CASSLVWGSYEQYF. Here the CDR3 DNA reads TGCGCCAGCAGCTTGGTTTGGGGTTCCTACGAGCAGTACTTC.

V is TRBV7-8 and J is TRBJ1-1, with TRBD1 as a possible D gene (5 bases). Trimming removed 6 bases at V and 1 base at J, with 12 bases between. The CDR3 is 14 amino acids. Germline-derived CDR1 and CDR2 are SGHVS and FQNEAQ. In nucleotides, the CDR3 is TGTGCCAGCAGGGCGGGACTCCGGAACACTGAAGCTTTCTTT. Its protein is CASRAGLRNTEAFF.

Note on this clone: Other DNA sequences of this sample code for an identical CDR3. V gene TRBV9 combines with J gene TRBJ2-3; D is ambiguous. The CDR3 is 13 residues long. Between the trimmed V and J ends, which lost 0 bases and 5 bases, there was a span of 7 bases. Germline V CDR1 and CDR2: SGDLS, YYNGEE. The CDR3 region is CASSVVPGDTQYF. The CDR3 DNA sequence: TGTGCCAGCAGCGTAGTCCCAGGAGATACGCAGTATTTT.

The V and J genes are TRBV19 and TRBJ2-3, with D tentatively TRBD1 or TRBD2 (5 bases each). CDR3 length: 14 amino acids. Germline V gene sequence: CDR1 LNHDA, CDR2 SQIVND (reference sequence). Trimming stripped 7 bases from V and 3 bases from J, with 14 bases between. CDR3 sequence reads: CASNLGVPTDTQYF. The CDR3 nucleotides are TGTGCCAGTAACCTGGGGGTCCCGACAGATACGCAGTATTTT.